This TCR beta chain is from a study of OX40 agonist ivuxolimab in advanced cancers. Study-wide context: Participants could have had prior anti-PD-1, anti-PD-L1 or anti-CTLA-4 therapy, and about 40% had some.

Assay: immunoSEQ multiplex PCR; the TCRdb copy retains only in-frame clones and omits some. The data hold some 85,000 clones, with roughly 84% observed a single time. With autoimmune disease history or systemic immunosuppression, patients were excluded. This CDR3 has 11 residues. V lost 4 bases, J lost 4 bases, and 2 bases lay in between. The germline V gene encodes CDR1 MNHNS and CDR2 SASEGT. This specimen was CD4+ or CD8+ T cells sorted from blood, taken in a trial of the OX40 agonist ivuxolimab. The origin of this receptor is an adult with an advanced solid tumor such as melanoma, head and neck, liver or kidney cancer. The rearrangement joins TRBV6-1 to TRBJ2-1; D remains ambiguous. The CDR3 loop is CASSVYNEQFF. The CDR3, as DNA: TGTGCCAGCAGTGTATACAATGAGCAGTTCTTC.